The clone carrying this T cell receptor (beta chain) was seen ten or more times. Looked up from germline, CDR1 is SGHVS and CDR2 is FQNEAQ. The CDR3 has 15 residues. The germline V and J ends were trimmed by 2 bases and 0 bases, with 10 bases remaining between them. This library used around 400 ng RNA and molecular barcoded adaptors spanning alpha/delta and beta/gamma chains. Via MiXCR, TCRdb re-called the reads, giving one row per CDR3 protein. Here the sample spans some 39,000 distinct CDR3 sequences, 13% to 15% being singletons. This specimen comes from a study of read filtering for tumor transcriptome and immune sequencing.

The chain links TRBV7-8 to TRBJ2-5; perhaps D is TRBD1 or TRBD2 (6 bases each). This TCR came from a donor older than 35 with multiple myeloma. Sequencing was done on a sample of a population of CD138-negative cells sorted from bone marrow. CDR3 in amino acids: CASSLQGGNQETQYF. As DNA, the CDR3 is TGTGCCAGCAGCTTACAAGGGGGGAACCAAGAGACCCAGTACTTC. Drawing the rest from reference TRBV7-8 and TRBJ2-5, the complete variable domain is GAGVSQSPRYKVAKRGQDVALRCDPISGHVSLFWYQQALGQGPEFLTYFQNEAQLDKSGLPSDRFFAERPEGSVSTLKIQRTQQEDSAVYLCASSLQGGNQETQYFGPGTRLLVL.